Following are 5 T cell receptor beta chains from one sample sequenced in a study of T cell responses to AZD1222 COVID-19 vaccine. Libraries were prepared by immunoSEQ multiplex PCR; TCRdb keeps only in-frame clonotypes and omits some of them. The sample lists 150,000 to 190,000 clones; less than 95% were seen once. The sequences come from peripheral blood, collected on day 0 of AZD1222 vaccination. The receptor set was obtained from an adult in good health.

V and J are TRBV9 and TRBJ1-2; 7 positions match TRBD1. The CDR3 has 18 amino acids. With V trimmed by 0 bases and J by 7 bases, 18 bases remained unmatched. The germline V gene has CDR1 SGDLS and CDR2 YYNGEE. CDR3 sequence reads: CASSVVPVASSGGGGYTF. For the CDR3, the DNA is TGTGCCAGCAGCGTAGTTCCGGTTGCATCTTCAGGGGGAGGTGGCTACACCTTC. The variable domain in full, completed from reference TRBV9 and TRBJ1-2, reads DSGVTQTPKHLITATGQRVTLRCSPRSGDLSVYWYQQSLDQGLQFLIQYYNGEERAKGNILERFSAQQFPDLHSELNLSSLELGDSALYFCASSVVPVASSGGGGYTFGSGTRLTVV.

This chain uses TRBV6-2 or TRBV6-3 with TRBJ1-2; no clear D gene. Per germline, CDR1 MNHEY and CDR2 SVGEGT. The CDR3 loop spans 18 amino acids. V was trimmed by 0 bases and J by 6 bases, leaving 23 bases between them. CDR3: CASSYSTRSVGVSHGYTF. Here the CDR3 DNA reads TGTGCCAGCAGTTACTCGACTAGGTCTGTGGGAGTCTCGCATGGCTACACCTTC.

The rearrangement links TRBV28 to TRBJ1-3, with D unresolved. The V and J ends lost 2 bases and 0 bases respectively, with 14 bases between them. Germline V gene lookup returns CDR1 MDHEN and CDR2 SYDVKM. This CDR3 comprises 17 residues. CDR3 sequence (DNA): TGTGCCAGCAGTTTACTGATGGCAGGTCCCTCTGGAAACACCATATATTTT. It encodes CASSLLMAGPSGNTIYF. The variable domain in full, completed from reference TRBV28 and TRBJ1-3, reads DVKVTQSSRYLVKRTGEKVFLECVQDMDHENMFWYRQDPGLGLRLIYFSYDVKMKEKGDIPEGYSVSREKKERFSLILESASTNQTSMYLCASSLLMAGPSGNTIYFGEGSWLTVV.

V is TRBV27 and J is TRBJ2-7; D possibly matches TRBD1 or TRBD2 (6 bases each). With 3 bases removed from V and 3 bases from J, the gap between germline ends came to 12 bases. CDR1 MNHEY and CDR2 SMNVEV come from the germline V gene (reference sequence). The CDR3 spans 14 residues. CDR3 in amino acids: CASSLGGGIYEQYF. The CDR3 bases are TGTGCCAGCAGTTTGGGGGGCGGTATCTACGAGCAGTACTTC.

The chain couples TRBV28 to TRBJ1-1; D is possibly TRBD1 (6 bases). Looked up from germline, CDR1 is MDHEN and CDR2 is SYDVKM. V lost 5 bases, J lost 1 base, and 8 bases lay in between. The CDR3 covers 13 residues. CDR3 nucleotide sequence: TGTGCCAGCAGTCAGGACAGGAACACTGAAGCTTTCTTT. Translated: CASSQDRNTEAFF.